The clone carrying this T cell receptor (beta chain) showed up just a few times. Its antigen remains unidentified. This CDR3 has 15 residues. Those patients who had chemo-refractory metastatic non-small-cell lung cancer were given focal radiation along with CTLA-4 blockade through ipilimumab. Repertoires were generated with immunoSEQ multiplex PCR, while TCRdb's copy carries only in-frame clones and drops some. The sample contains 90,000 or so clones, 83% of which appear only once. The data originate from a study of radiotherapy plus CTLA-4 blockade in lung cancer. At the level of the study: Of all patients, around 20% responded objectively and around 31% showed disease control. Study-wide findings and caveats: The study found tumor-derived TCR clones expanded in blood after radiotherapy plus ipilimumab. In blood, early T cell clone dynamics reportedly predicted response best, together with interferon-beta.

Sequencing used peripheral blood, obtained from a patient treated with radiotherapy plus ipilimumab. The chain links TRBV1 to TRBJ1-1. TRBV1 is noted as a pseudogene. This TCR was sampled from a human donor with non-small cell lung cancer who had stable disease on radiotherapy plus ipilimumab. CDR3 sequence: CTSSQRAARGTEAFF. The CDR3 DNA reads TGCACCAGCAGCCAGAGGGCGGCCCGCGGCACTGAAGCTTTCTTT.